This T cell receptor beta chain was identified in a study of T cells in tuberculosis. About the research overall: IGRA-negative adolescents, IGRA-positive adolescents with latent tuberculosis and adults with active tuberculosis formed this South African cohort. General study points: The TCR-beta difference was not significant; alpha differences partly reflected length.

TCRdb's table, derived via immunoSEQ multiplex PCR, lists solely in-frame clones and lacks some. Of tens of thousands of clones in the sample, around 93% are singletons; the top ten hold 6.5% to 9.5%. Latent tuberculosis screening used tuberculin skin test and IGRA at entry. V lost 5 bases to trimming and J lost 2 bases, with 9 bases between them. The CDR3 has 13 amino acids. Per the germline V gene, CDR1 is SGHDN and CDR2 is FVKESK. In regard to this clone: Its antigen is not identified.

The chain uses TRBV14 and TRBJ1-2; D gene ambiguous. Sequencing was carried out using PBMCs. This sequence was found in a donor aged 10-29 years with latent tuberculosis or without tuberculosis infection. Some clones in this sample may be carry-over from other donors' samples. CDR3 DNA sequence: TGTGCCAGCAGCTCACAGAGAAACTATGGCTACACCTTC. It yields the protein CASSSQRNYGYTF.